These 5 T cell receptor beta chains were sequenced from one sample in a study of T cell responses to AZD1222 COVID-19 vaccine. Clones were sequenced by immunoSEQ multiplex PCR, and TCRdb holds only the in-frame ones, with some missing. The profile shows 150,000 to 200,000 clones, approximately 90% of them singletons. This specimen consisted of peripheral blood, obtained on day 0 of AZD1222 vaccination. The receptors were gathered from an adult in good health.

V gene TRBV4-3 combines with J gene TRBJ2-7; D call uncertain. Trimming removed 0 bases at V and 4 bases at J, with 10 bases between. The CDR3 runs to 14 residues. The germline gives CDR1 LGHNA, CDR2 YSLEER. The CDR3 region is CASSQELTNYEQYF. The DNA of the CDR3 is TGCGCCAGCAGCCAAGAATTGACGAATTACGAGCAGTACTTC.

J is TRBJ1-4 and V is TRBV3-1 (or the pseudogene TRBV3-2), with D possibly matching TRBD1 (6 bases). The CDR3 length is 15 residues. Germline V gives CDR1 LGHDT, CDR2 YNNKEL (reference sequence). V was trimmed by 2 bases and J by 7 bases, leaving 14 bases between them. The CDR3 region is CASSQRGGMGEKLFF. CDR3 coding DNA: TGTGCCAGCAGCCAACGAGGGGGTATGGGTGAAAAACTGTTTTTT.

J is TRBJ1-1 and V is TRBV19; tentatively, D is TRBD1 (5 bases). This CDR3 contains 15 residues. Germline CDR1 and CDR2: LNHDA and SQIVND (reference sequence). V dropped 5 bases and J dropped 4 bases, with 17 bases sitting between them. CDR3 loop: CASSWSMGVSTEAFF. In DNA, the CDR3 is TGTGCCAGTAGTTGGTCCATGGGGGTGAGCACTGAAGCTTTCTTT.

This chain connects TRBV28 to TRBJ2-5; 12 bases are shared with TRBD2. V shed 3 bases, J shed 4 bases, and the junction held 3 bases outside the gene matches. CDR1 is MDHEN, CDR2 SYDVKM, per germline. CDR3 length equals 15 residues. The CDR3 here is CASSLRGLAGETQYF. Here the CDR3 DNA reads TGTGCCAGCAGTTTGCGGGGACTAGCGGGAGAGACCCAGTACTTC. Based on the CDR3 plus reference TRBV28 and TRBJ2-5, the full variable domain is DVKVTQSSRYLVKRTGEKVFLECVQDMDHENMFWYRQDPGLGLRLIYFSYDVKMKEKGDIPEGYSVSREKKERFSLILESASTNQTSMYLCASSLRGLAGETQYFGPGTRLLVL.

The CDR3 is CASSFSENYEQYF. The CDR3 bases are TGTGCCAGCAGTTTTTCGGAGAACTACGAGCAGTACTTC. This chain links TRBV27 with TRBJ2-7; D unresolved. Germline V gene data show CDR1 as MNHEY and CDR2 as SMNVEV (reference sequence). CDR3 length: 13 amino acids. The germline V and J ends were trimmed by 3 bases and 3 bases, with 9 bases remaining between them.